This entry lists 11 T cell receptor beta chains sequenced from one sample in a study of yellow fever vaccine responses in identical twins. From the RT-PCR reads, TCRdb called clonotypes with MiXCR, one entry per CDR3 protein. Of about 14,000 distinct CDR3 sequences listed, approximately 84% are singletons. The starting material was T cells from blood (PBMCs), unsorted or a sorted subset (not recorded which), obtained before or after yellow fever vaccination (not recorded which). The receptors were sampled from a woman aged 18-35 years who received the yellow fever vaccine.

The chain recombines TRBV2 with TRBJ1-4; D gene ambiguous. This CDR3 contains 14 residues. Trimming cost V 4 bases and J 2 bases, with 8 bases left between them. CDR1 is SNHLY, CDR2 FYNNEI, per germline. The CDR3 coding sequence is TGTGCCAGCAGTGTTACGGGGACTAATGAAAAACTGTTTTTT. It encodes CASSVTGTNEKLFF.

This chain links TRBV12-3 or TRBV12-4 with TRBJ2-2, with TRBD1 as a possible D gene (6 bases). The CDR3 totals 14 residues. Trimming shortened V by 5 bases and J by 6 bases, and 13 bases separated the two germline ends. The CDR3 coding sequence is TGTGCCAGCAGTCGAAACAGGGTTTCCGGGGAGCTGTTTTTT. Its protein product is CASSRNRVSGELFF.

In its sample, this clonotype was seen once. The chain carries TRBV11-2 and TRBJ2-3; the D is unclear. V was cut by 2 bases and J by 3 bases, with 9 bases left in between. CDR3 length: 14 amino acids. CDR1 and CDR2 (germline): SGHAT, FQNNGV. CDR3 region: CASSLLTSTDTQYF. The CDR3 bases are TGTGCCAGCAGCTTATTGACCTCAACAGATACGCAGTATTTT.

V is TRBV7-9 and J is TRBJ2-3; D call uncertain. Germline V gene sequence: CDR1 SEHNR, CDR2 FQNEAQ (reference sequence). The ends were cut back, 8 bases at V and 2 bases at J, with 8 bases in the middle. This CDR3 contains 12 residues. CDR3 protein: CASRPITDTQYF. For the CDR3, the DNA is TGTGCCAGCCGACCTATCACAGATACGCAGTATTTT.

In this sample, this clonotype turned up once. This chain uses TRBV6-1 with TRBJ2-1, with 7 bases that match TRBD1. The CDR3 length is 13 residues. V was pared by 2 bases and J by 15 bases, with 10 bases of the junction left unmatched. Germline lookup yields CDR1 MNHNS and CDR2 SASEGT. The CDR3 region is CASSEQGGRQGFF. DNA of the CDR3: TGTGCCAGCAGTGAACAGGGTGGGAGACAGGGGTTCTTC.

The chain combines TRBV5-1 with TRBJ2-3; D possibly matches TRBD1 or TRBD2 (5 bases each). V lost 0 bases and J lost 5, with 10 bases in between. Germline V gene data show CDR1 as SGHRS and CDR2 as YFSETQ. The CDR3 has 14 amino acids. This CDR3 reads CASSLDWDGDTQYF. As DNA, the CDR3 is TGCGCCAGCAGCTTGGATTGGGACGGAGATACGCAGTATTTT.

The rearrangement joins TRBV29-1 to TRBJ2-5; TRBD2 aligns across 9 bases. V lost 5 bases and J lost 5; bases outside the gene matches: 9. Germline CDR1 is SQVTM and CDR2 is ANQGSEA. This CDR3 has 14 amino acids. CDR3 sequence: CSVPVGGLAETQYF. DNA of the CDR3: TGCAGCGTTCCCGTGGGGGGACTAGCCGAGACCCAGTACTTC. The full variable domain, with the rest looked up from reference TRBV29-1 and TRBJ2-5, is SAVISQKPSRDICQRGTSLTIQCQVDSQVTMMFWYRQQPGQSLTLIATANQGSEATYESGFVIDKFPISRPNLTFSTLTVSNMSPEDSSIYLCSVPVGGLAETQYFGPGTRLLVL.

This sequence joins TRBV11-3 and TRBJ2-7, with 8 bases lining up with TRBD1. This CDR3 is 14 amino acids long. With 4 bases clipped from V and 2 bases from J, the junction kept 4 bases outside the gene matches. Germline V gene data show CDR1 as SGHNT and CDR2 as YENEEA. The CDR3 nucleotides are TGTGCCAGCAGCTCGGGGACAGGTCCCTACGAGCAGTACTTC. Translating it yields CASSSGTGPYEQYF. The variable domain in full, with the rest retrieved from reference TRBV11-3 and TRBJ2-7, is EAGVVQSPRYKIIEKKQPVAFWCNPISGHNTLYWYLQNLGQGPELLIRYENEEAVDDSQLPKDRFSAERLKGVDSTLKIQPAELGDSAVYLCASSSGTGPYEQYFGPGTRLTVT.

The gene calls are TRBV10-3 and TRBJ2-7, with 12 bases matching TRBD2. Germline V lookup: CDR1 ENHRY, CDR2 SYGVKD. This CDR3 has 19 residues. J was trimmed by 4 bases and V by 6 bases; bases with no gene match: 19. CDR3 sequence reads: CAIRAGVELAGGARYEQYF. CDR3 DNA sequence: TGTGCCATCAGGGCCGGGGTGGAACTAGCGGGAGGCGCACGGTACGAGCAGTACTTC.

The chain couples TRBV6-1 to TRBJ1-4, with 10 bases fitting TRBD1. Germline CDR1 reads MNHNS; CDR2 reads SASEGT. The CDR3 consists of 16 residues. With 6 bases clipped from V and 5 bases from J, the junction kept 9 bases outside the gene matches. As DNA, the CDR3 is TGTGCCAGCAGCACGTCACCGGGACAGGGGAATGAAAAACTGTTTTTT. As protein: CASSTSPGQGNEKLFF.

This clonotype was seen a handful of times. The V gene is TRBV7-7, the J gene TRBJ2-5; D uncertain. The CDR3 covers 15 residues. CDR1 is SSHAT and CDR2 is FNYEAQ in the germline V gene (reference sequence). Trimming shortened V by 1 base and J by 0 bases, and 9 bases separated the two germline ends. For the CDR3, the DNA is TGTGCCAGCAGCTTAGAGCCAGCAAACCAAGAGACCCAGTACTTC. It codes for CASSLEPANQETQYF. The complete variable domain, with remaining parts taken from reference TRBV7-7 and TRBJ2-5, reads GAGVSQSPRYKVTKRGQDVTLRCDPISSHATLYWYQQALGQGPEFLTYFNYEAQPDKSGLPSDRFSAERPEGSISTLTIQRTEQRDSAMYRCASSLEPANQETQYFGPGTRLLVL.